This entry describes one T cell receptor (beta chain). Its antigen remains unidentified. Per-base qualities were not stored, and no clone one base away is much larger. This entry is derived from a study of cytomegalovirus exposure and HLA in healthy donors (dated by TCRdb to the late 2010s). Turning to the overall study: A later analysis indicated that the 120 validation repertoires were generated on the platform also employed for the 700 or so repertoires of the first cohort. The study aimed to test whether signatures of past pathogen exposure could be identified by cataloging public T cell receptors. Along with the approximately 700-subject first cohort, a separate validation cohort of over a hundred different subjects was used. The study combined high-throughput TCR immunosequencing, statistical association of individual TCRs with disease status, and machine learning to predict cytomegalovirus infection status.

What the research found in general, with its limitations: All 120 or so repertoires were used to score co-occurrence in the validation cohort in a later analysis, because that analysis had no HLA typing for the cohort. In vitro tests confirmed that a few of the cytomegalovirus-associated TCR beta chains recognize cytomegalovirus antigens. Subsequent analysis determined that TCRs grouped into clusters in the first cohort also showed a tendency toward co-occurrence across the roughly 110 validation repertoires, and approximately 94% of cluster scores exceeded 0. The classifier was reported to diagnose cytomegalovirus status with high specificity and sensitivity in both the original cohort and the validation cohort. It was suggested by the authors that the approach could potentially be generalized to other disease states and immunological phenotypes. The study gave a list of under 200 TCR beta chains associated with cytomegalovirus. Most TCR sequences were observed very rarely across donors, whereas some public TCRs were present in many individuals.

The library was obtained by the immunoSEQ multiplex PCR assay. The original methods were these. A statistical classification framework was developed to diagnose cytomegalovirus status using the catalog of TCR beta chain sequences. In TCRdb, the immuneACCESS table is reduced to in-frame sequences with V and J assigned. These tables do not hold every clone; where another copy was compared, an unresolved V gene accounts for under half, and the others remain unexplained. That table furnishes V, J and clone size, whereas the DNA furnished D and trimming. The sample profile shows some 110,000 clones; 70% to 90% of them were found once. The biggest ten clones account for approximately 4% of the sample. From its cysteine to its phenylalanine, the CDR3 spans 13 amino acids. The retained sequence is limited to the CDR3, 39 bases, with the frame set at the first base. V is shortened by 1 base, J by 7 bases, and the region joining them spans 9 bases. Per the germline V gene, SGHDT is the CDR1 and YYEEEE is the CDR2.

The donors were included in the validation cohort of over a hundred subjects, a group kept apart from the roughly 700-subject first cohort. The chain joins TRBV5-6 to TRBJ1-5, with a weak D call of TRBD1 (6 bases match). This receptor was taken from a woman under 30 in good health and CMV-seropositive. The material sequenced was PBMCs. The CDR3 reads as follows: CASSLHRVQPQHF. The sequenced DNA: TGTGCCAGCAGCTTGCACAGGGTGCAGCCCCAGCATTTT.